The rows below give T cell receptor beta chains drawn from one sample of a study of blood T cell repertoires in COVID-19. TCRdb keeps only in-frame clones here, not all; method: immunoSEQ multiplex PCR. The table shows 430,000 or so clones, with roughly 90% occurring only once. Sequencing was done on a sample of PBMCs or T cells enriched from blood (not recorded which). The receptors here all came from a middle-aged woman who had recovered from COVID-19. CDR3s include the opening cysteine and the closing phenylalanine or tryptophan. The order of the fields is clone size, V gene, J gene, D gene, CDR3 protein, CDR3 DNA. A D gene is named only where the DNA matches it firmly. Not every row has a clone size; where given, it reads once, few, many or a size class.

clone_size: .
v_call: TRBV4-3
j_call: TRBJ2-7
d_call: .
cdr3_aa: CASSQESGGLSYEQYF
cdr3_nt: TGCGCCAGCAGCCAAGAATCTGGAGGGCTTTCCTACGAGCAGTACTTC

clone_size: .
v_call: TRBV24-1
j_call: TRBJ2-1
d_call: .
cdr3_aa: CATSGRYTGNEQFF
cdr3_nt: TGTGCCACCAGTGGACGGTACACGGGGAATGAGCAGTTCTTC

clone_size: once
v_call: TRBV7-2
j_call: TRBJ1-1
d_call: .
cdr3_aa: CASSPRGDITEAFF
cdr3_nt: TGTGCCAGCAGCCCAAGGGGTGACATCACTGAAGCTTTCTTT

clone_size: .
v_call: TRBV2
j_call: TRBJ1-1
d_call: TRBD1
cdr3_aa: CASIQFDRGTEAFF
cdr3_nt: TGTGCCAGCATCCAATTTGACAGGGGGACTGAAGCTTTCTTT

clone_size: .
v_call: TRBV5-1
j_call: TRBJ2-7
d_call: .
cdr3_aa: CASSPRMGAGAYEQYF
cdr3_nt: TGCGCCAGCAGCCCACGAATGGGGGCGGGAGCGTACGAGCAGTACTTC

clone_size: .
v_call: TRBV13
j_call: TRBJ2-5
d_call: TRBD2
cdr3_aa: CASSDLAGVGETQYF
cdr3_nt: TGTGCCAGCAGCGATCTAGCGGGAGTTGGAGAGACCCAGTACTTC

clone_size: .
v_call: TRBV24-1
j_call: TRBJ2-1
d_call: .
cdr3_aa: CATPLGGNEQFF
cdr3_nt: TGTGCCACCCCCCTGGGGGGCAATGAGCAGTTCTTC

clone_size: .
v_call: TRBV18
j_call: TRBJ2-1
d_call: TRBD2
cdr3_aa: CASSPQREIREQFF
cdr3_nt: TGTGCCAGCTCACCACAGCGGGAGATCAGAGAGCAGTTCTTC

clone_size: .
v_call: TRBV9
j_call: TRBJ2-1
d_call: .
cdr3_aa: CASSVGAASYNEQFF
cdr3_nt: TGTGCCAGCAGCGTAGGGGCTGCCTCCTACAATGAGCAGTTCTTC

clone_size: .
v_call: TRBV30
j_call: TRBJ2-7
d_call: TRBD1
cdr3_aa: CAWEFDREGEQYF
cdr3_nt: TGTGCCTGGGAGTTCGACAGGGAAGGCGAGCAGTACTTC

clone_size: .
v_call: TRBV6-1
j_call: TRBJ2-5
d_call: .
cdr3_aa: CASSALQGGPGETQYF
cdr3_nt: TGTGCCAGCAGTGCACTACAAGGAGGGCCTGGGGAGACCCAGTACTTC

clone_size: .
v_call: TRBV6-4
j_call: TRBJ2-1
d_call: TRBD2
cdr3_aa: CASRLLAGALNEQFF
cdr3_nt: TGTGCCAGCAGACTACTAGCGGGAGCCCTAAATGAGCAGTTCTTC

clone_size: .
v_call: TRBV19
j_call: TRBJ2-5
d_call: TRBD1
cdr3_aa: CASRRQGIPQETQYF
cdr3_nt: TGTGCCAGTAGGAGACAGGGCATCCCACAAGAGACCCAGTACTTC